This TCR beta chain was obtained from a study of beta chain features in type 1 diabetes. As regards this clone: The antigen is undetermined.

Trimming stripped 5 bases from V and 4 bases from J, with 20 bases between. The CDR3 runs 17 residues. Germline values: CDR1 SEHNR, CDR2 FQNEAQ (reference sequence). Regarding the study as a whole: Moderate but significant shortening of TCRB CDR3s was recorded in all four CD4+ subsets from Type 1 diabetes patients. Among patients, naive, central memory and Treg TCRB repertoires appeared more similar than among healthy donors. Insertions were fewer and deletions more numerous at VDJ junctions in type 1 diabetes patients. Since sequencing was performed on cDNA, cells with high TCR expression could be over-represented.

The study reverse transcribed the entire isolated RNA, so it sequenced expressed TCRB transcripts. Produced via immunoSEQ multiplex PCR; TCRdb's table is partial and in-frame only. This table holds about 660,000 clones, about an eighth found once. Sequencing was carried out using naive CD4+ T cells from blood. The genes are TRBV7-9 and TRBJ2-2; no definite D call. The TCR sequence derives from a young man with type 1 diabetes. The chain's CDR3 is CASSPSSIVGGTGELFF. The DNA for the CDR3 is TGTGCCAGCAGCCCGAGCTCTATAGTAGGCGGCACCGGGGAGCTGTTTTTT.